This T cell receptor beta chain was sequenced in a study of control samples from healthy donors and cancer patients. The table came from immunoSEQ multiplex PCR; TCRdb's copy has only in-frame clones and leaves some out. The table includes 130,000 to 150,000 clones, around 85% detected once. CDR3 length: 16 amino acids. CDR1 and CDR2 from the germline V gene are SGHVS and FQNEAQ. V dropped 6 bases and J dropped 3 bases, with 18 bases sitting between them. Input material: blood. The source of this sequence is a woman aged 30 to 39 in good health. This chain connects TRBV7-8 to TRBJ1-5; tentatively, D is TRBD1 (5 bases). This CDR3 reads CASSSGSYQDNQPQHF. The CDR3 DNA follows: TGTGCCAGCAGTTCAGGGAGCTATCAGGACAATCAGCCCCAGCATTTT. Filled out from reference TRBV7-8 and TRBJ1-5, the complete variable domain reads GAGVSQSPRYKVAKRGQDVALRCDPISGHVSLFWYQQALGQGPEFLTYFQNEAQLDKSGLPSDRFFAERPEGSVSTLKIQRTQQEDSAVYLCASSSGSYQDNQPQHFGDGTRLSIL.